The source of this TCR beta chain is a study of blood T cell repertoires in COVID-19 (dated by TCRdb to 2018 to 2021). About the study as a whole: Collaborator samples came from the United States, Italy and Spain and covered acute and convalescent phases of COVID-19. The material from the prospective study consisted of cDNA or gDNA derived from T cells, B-cell-depleted T cells, or PBMCs. The dataset comprised deeply sampled blood TCRbeta repertoires from subjects exposed to, actively infected with, or recovered from COVID-19. The repertoires were made available in a free public database intended to serve as a resource for research on the immune response to SARS-CoV-2. Samples were obtained from the ongoing ImmuneRACE study (first 160 participants) and from 1,254 subjects provided by 6 global collaborators. A de-identified subject ID, COVID-19 status, age in years and sex were almost always included in the sample metadata. Where available, HLA class I and class II types were obtained from metadata supplied by the sample provider rather than from assay-based typing.

Collaborating institutions collected whole blood in K2EDTA tubes following their own protocols. For TCRbeta analysis, collaborator samples were shipped as frozen whole blood, as isolated PBMCs, or as DNA extracted from either sample type. TCRbeta CDR3 regions were amplified from genomic DNA by means of the immunoSEQ Assay, a bias-controlled multiplex PCR. Concerning the study's data processing: The number of nucleated cells in each sample was estimated by amplification of reference gene primers within the assay. To quantify the absolute abundance of each unique TCRbeta CDR3 rearrangement, sequence reads were collapsed and filtered. Productive Simpson clonality was computed per sample as the square root of Simpson's diversity index over productive rearrangements. TCRdb holds this immuneACCESS table with in-frame rearrangements only. Some clones are missing; in checked studies, unresolved V genes explain under half, and the rest has no known cause. That table gives V, J and clone size, and the DNA gave D and trimming. The sample records just over 300,000 clones, approximately 90% of which are singletons. The top ten hold about 2.5% of the sample.

To note about this clone: Its antigen is unknown. No much larger clonotype is one base removed from it; base qualities were not supplied.

Inclusive of the bounding cysteine and phenylalanine, the CDR3 is 13 residues long. Of the read, only the CDR3 DNA is kept; its 39 bases are in frame from base 1. V and J are truncated by 5 bases and 0 bases respectively, leaving an intervening sequence of 7 bases. Sequences PRHDT (CDR1) and FYEKMQ (CDR2) are obtained from the germline V gene (reference sequence). Summary of the overall study and its limitations: The quantity of clinical and demographic metadata differed by source and by participant and was supplied without curation.

The chain is assembled from TRBV13 and TRBJ2-5; the D region possibly corresponds to TRBD2 (5 bases align). Sequencing was carried out using peripheral blood. The clonotype originates from a young man with active or convalescent COVID-19. The nucleotide sequence reads as follows: TGTGCCAGCAGCCCACTAGACCAAGAGACCCAGTACTTC. It is translated as CASSPLDQETQYF.